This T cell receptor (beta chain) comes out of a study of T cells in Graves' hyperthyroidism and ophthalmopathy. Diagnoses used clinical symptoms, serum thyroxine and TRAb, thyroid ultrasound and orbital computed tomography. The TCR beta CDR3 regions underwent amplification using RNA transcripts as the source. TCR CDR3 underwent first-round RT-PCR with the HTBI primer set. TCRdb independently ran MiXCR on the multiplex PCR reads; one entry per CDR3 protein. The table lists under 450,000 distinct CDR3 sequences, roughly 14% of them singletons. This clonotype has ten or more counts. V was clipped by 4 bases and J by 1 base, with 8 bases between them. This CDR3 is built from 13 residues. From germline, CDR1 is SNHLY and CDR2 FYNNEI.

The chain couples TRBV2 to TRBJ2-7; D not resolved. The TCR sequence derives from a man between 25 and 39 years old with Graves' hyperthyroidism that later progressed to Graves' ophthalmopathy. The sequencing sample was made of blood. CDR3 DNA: TGTGCCAGCAGTGGCACGGAGTCCTACGAGCAGTACTTC. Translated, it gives CASSGTESYEQYF.